This TCR beta chain was recorded in a study of human T cells and chemical hapten exposure. Time point indicated: healthy volunteer bleed at 6 weeks. Unfractionated whole blood was the source of the extracted total RNA. Study-wide results and caveats: With regard to DPC sensitization, TCRs above 1 in 1000 frequency did not change.

TCRdb independently ran MiXCR on the RACE reads; one entry per CDR3 protein. The repertoire holds 65,000 to 95,000 distinct CDR3 sequences, with about 8.6% as singletons. This clonotype was recorded at least ten times. Its antigen is not known. This CDR3 has 15 residues. Trimming cost V 0 bases and J 14 bases; bases outside gene matches: 11. Germline V gives CDR1 SGDLS, CDR2 YYNGEE. Sequencing was performed on whole blood. V and J are TRBV9 and TRBJ2-1; 10 bases agree with TRBD1. The TCR comes from a female donor in good health. Some clones in this sample may be carry-over from other donors' samples. The CDR3 nucleotides read TGTGCCAGCAGCGTAGATAGTTGGACAGGGGGATTTGAGTTCTTC. Protein sequence: CASSVDSWTGGFEFF.